This T cell receptor (beta chain) was identified during a study of T cells after yellow fever vaccination. The CDR3 sequence is 15 residues long. Germline V lookup: CDR1 DFQATT, CDR2 SNEGSKA (reference sequence). The V end was cut by 0 bases, the J end by 1 base, with 12 bases between. TCRdb re-analysed the 5' RACE reads in MiXCR, keeping a single row per CDR3 protein. This table has a few hundred thousand distinct CDR3 sequences, approximately 8% appearing once. The receptor was derived from a man aged 18 to 29 who received the YFV17D yellow fever vaccine. The source was PBMCs, collected roughly seven weeks after the first yellow fever vaccination. V gene TRBV20-1 combines with J gene TRBJ2-5; TRBD1 or TRBD2 may be the D gene (5 bases each). CDR3 loop: CSARDGAFSQETQYF. DNA of the CDR3: TGCAGTGCTAGAGACGGGGCGTTTAGCCAAGAGACCCAGTACTTC.